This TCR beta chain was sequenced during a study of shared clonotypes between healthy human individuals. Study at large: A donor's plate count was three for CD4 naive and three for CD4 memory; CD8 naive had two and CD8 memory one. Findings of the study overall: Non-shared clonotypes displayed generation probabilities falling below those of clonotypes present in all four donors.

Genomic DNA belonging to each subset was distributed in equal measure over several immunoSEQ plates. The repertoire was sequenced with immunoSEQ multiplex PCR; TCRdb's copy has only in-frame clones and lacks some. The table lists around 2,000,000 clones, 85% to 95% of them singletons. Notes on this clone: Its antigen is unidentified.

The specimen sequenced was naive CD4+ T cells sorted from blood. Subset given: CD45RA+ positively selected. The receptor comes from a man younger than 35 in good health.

CDR3: CASSFLEERGKNEQYF. The CDR3, as DNA: TGTGCCAGCAGTTTCCTTGAGGAGCGGGGGAAGAACGAGCAGTACTTC. The chain employs TRBV28 and TRBJ2-7; 8 bases are a match to TRBD2. V was clipped by 3 bases and J by 5 bases; unmatched bases: 12. Germline V CDR1 and CDR2: MDHEN, SYDVKM. The CDR3 loop spans 16 amino acids.